Listed here are 23 T cell receptor beta chains from one sample, sequenced in a study of patients and donors after allogeneic stem cell transplantation. TCRdb recomputed calls from the RT-PCR reads with MiXCR, one row per CDR3 protein. This sample yields roughly 940,000 distinct CDR3 sequences, of which under 20% are seen a single time; under 6.5% belongs to the top ten. Specimen: blood, either unsorted or a sorted T cell fraction (not recorded which). The receptors here all came from a human donor who was either an allogeneic HSCT recipient or a stem cell or donor lymphocyte infusion donor (not recorded which). It is not recorded whose cells these are; they may come from a transplant donor.

The V and J genes are TRBV7-2 and TRBJ1-5, with 9 positions matching TRBD1. Germline lookup yields CDR1 SGHTA and CDR2 FQGNSA. This CDR3 contains 15 residues. V shed 5 bases, J shed 4 bases, and the junction held 6 bases outside the gene matches. CDR3: CASSLWDRDNQPQHF. Here the CDR3 DNA reads TGTGCCAGCAGCCTTTGGGACAGGGATAATCAGCCCCAGCATTTT.

The J gene is TRBJ2-7, the V gene TRBV19, with D perhaps matching TRBD2 (5 bases). Germline V lookup: CDR1 LNHDA, CDR2 SQIVND (reference sequence). V was shortened by 5 bases and J by 4 bases, with 21 bases between the two germline ends. This CDR3 is built from 16 residues. Here the CDR3 reads CASSPLFLGAEYEQYF. DNA for the CDR3: TGTGCCAGTAGTCCCCTTTTTTTGGGAGCGGAATACGAGCAGTACTTC.

This clonotype appeared a few times. The V call is TRBV4-3, the J call TRBJ1-5; 8 bases agree with TRBD1. J lost 7 bases, V lost 0 bases, and 11 bases had no gene match. The CDR3 loop spans 17 amino acids. Germline V CDR1 and CDR2: LGHNA, YSLEER. CDR3 protein: CASSQDRGTGGDQPQHF. As DNA, the CDR3 is TGCGCCAGCAGCCAAGATAGAGGAACAGGGGGAGACCAGCCCCAGCATTTT.

This clonotype showed up just a few times. The rearrangement uses TRBV18 and TRBJ2-2; D uncertain. CDR3 length equals 15 residues. The V end was cut by 3 bases, the J end by 2 bases, with 10 bases between. Per the germline V gene, CDR1 is KGHSH and CDR2 is LQKENI. CDR3 in DNA: TGTGCCAGCTCACCTCTACCTGACAACACCGGGGAGCTGTTTTTT. Translated, it gives CASSPLPDNTGELFF.

The chain is built from TRBV12-3 or TRBV12-4 and TRBJ2-7; D possibly matches TRBD1 or TRBD2 (5 bases each). V was shortened by 5 bases and J by 4 bases, with 18 bases between the two germline ends. CDR3 length: 15 residues. This CDR3 is CASSAPGRAWYEQYF. DNA of the CDR3: TGTGCCAGCAGTGCACCGGGACGGGCGTGGTACGAGCAGTACTTC.

The V and J genes are TRBV2 and TRBJ1-2; D call uncertain. CDR1 is SNHLY, CDR2 FYNNEI, per germline. V was shortened by 5 bases and J by 4 bases, with 11 bases between the two germline ends. The CDR3 sequence is 13 residues long. The CDR3 reads CASSSAPGYGYTF. The CDR3, as DNA: TGTGCCAGCAGTTCCGCCCCGGGCTATGGCTACACCTTC.

This chain links TRBV10-3 with TRBJ1-6, with TRBD1 matching 7 bases. CDR1 ENHRY and CDR2 SYGVKD come from the germline V gene. The CDR3 extends over 16 amino acids. V lost 6 bases to trimming and J lost 10 bases; unmatched junction nucleotides: 15. In DNA, the CDR3 is TGTGCCATCAGCCGAGAAGGGACAGTGGTTGAATCACCCCTCCACTTT. Its protein product is CAISREGTVVESPLHF.

The chain combines TRBV6-1 with TRBJ1-3; D not resolved. Trimming took off 10 bases at V and 3 bases at J, with 16 bases between the two ends. From germline, CDR1 is MNHNS and CDR2 SASEGT. This CDR3 comprises 14 residues. The CDR3 DNA reads TGTGCCACTACCCCCTGGGGTGGTGGAAACACCATATATTTT. This gives the protein CATTPWGGGNTIYF.

This clonotype has just a few counts. The chain uses TRBV12-3 or TRBV12-4 and TRBJ1-2; D call uncertain. V lost 6 bases, J lost 7 bases, and 21 bases lay in between. The CDR3 totals 15 residues. The CDR3 here is CASSHGGQPPSGYTF. The CDR3 DNA sequence: TGTGCCAGCAGCCACGGAGGGCAACCTCCCTCTGGCTACACCTTC.

This clonotype was picked up many times. The chain combines TRBV29-1 with TRBJ2-2; weak D call: TRBD1 (6 bases). V lost 4 bases to trimming and J lost 2 bases, with 11 bases between them. This CDR3 is 14 amino acids long. Germline V CDR1 and CDR2: SQVTM, ANQGSEA. The CDR3 coding sequence is TGCAGCGTTGCTAGGGACACTAACACCGGGGAGCTGTTTTTT. As protein: CSVARDTNTGELFF.

The genes are TRBV4-1 and TRBJ1-2; D is possibly TRBD1 (5 bases). CDR3 length: 15 amino acids. Trimming took 0 bases from V and 6 from J, leaving 14 bases between them. CDR1 is MGHRA, CDR2 YSYEKL, per germline. CDR3 sequence (DNA): TGCGCCAGCAGCCAAGAGATTTGGCCGGGGGATGGCTACACCTTC. Its translation: CASSQEIWPGDGYTF.

Many counts were recorded for this clonotype. The chain joins TRBV29-1 to TRBJ2-7, with TRBD1 matching 9 bases. The V gene end was trimmed by 8 bases and the J gene end by 6 bases; junction bases not matched to a gene: 11. The CDR3 is 13 residues long. Per the germline V gene, CDR1 is SQVTM and CDR2 is ANQGSEA. The CDR3: CSPSGTGSSEQYF. In DNA form, the CDR3 reads TGCAGCCCTTCGGGGACAGGGAGTAGCGAGCAGTACTTC.

The chain has TRBV12-3 or TRBV12-4 and TRBJ1-1; no reliable D call. Trimming took 2 bases from V and 0 from J, leaving 10 bases between them. This CDR3 is 15 amino acids long. DNA of the CDR3: TGTGCCAGCAGTTTAAAAATAGGTTTGAACACTGAAGCTTTCTTT. It yields the protein CASSLKIGLNTEAFF.

This clonotype turned up a few times. The chain links TRBV2 to TRBJ2-1; 7 bases align to TRBD2. Germline CDR1 SNHLY, CDR2 FYNNEI. The CDR3 is 16 amino acids. V shed 4 bases and J 0 bases; nucleotides not matched to a gene: 6. In nucleotides, the CDR3 is TGTGCCAGCAGTGCTAGCGGCCTAAGCTCCTACAATGAGCAGTTCTTC. This translates into CASSASGLSSYNEQFF.

The J gene is TRBJ2-1, the V gene TRBV21-1; the table's D call, TRBD1, was not checked against the DNA. TRBV21-1 is a pseudogene locus. CDR3 length: 14 amino acids. CDR3 residues: CASSKGAGLNEQFF. In DNA form, the CDR3 reads TGTGCCAGCAGCAAAGGCGCAGGGTTAAATGAGCAGTTCTTC.

This clonotype was seen at least ten times. The rearrangement joins TRBV10-3 to TRBJ2-1; 8 bases agree with TRBD2. J was trimmed by 4 bases and V by 9 bases; bases with no gene match: 5. Per the germline V gene, CDR1 is ENHRY and CDR2 is SYGVKD. This CDR3 region has 13 residues. CDR3 DNA: TGTGCCATTGCGGGGGGCCCTTACAATGAGCAGTTCTTC. It yields the protein CAIAGGPYNEQFF.

This chain connects TRBV6-5 to TRBJ2-3; TRBD1 is a possible D gene (6 bases). CDR1 and CDR2 from the germline V gene are MNHEY and SVGAGI. V was trimmed by 2 bases and J by 2 bases, leaving 11 bases between them. The CDR3 is 15 residues long. The CDR3 loop reads CASSYRQGFTDTQYF. The CDR3 DNA sequence: TGTGCCAGCAGTTACAGGCAGGGGTTCACAGATACGCAGTATTTT.

The table lists this clonotype with a few counts. The chain carries TRBV7-9 and TRBJ1-5; 7 nucleotides agree with TRBD1. This CDR3 region has 16 residues. Germline loops: CDR1 SEHNR, CDR2 FQNEAQ (reference sequence). Trimming removed 2 bases from V and 4 bases from J; junction bases left unmatched: 8. Written as DNA, the CDR3 is TGTGCCAGCAGCTTATTAACAGGGGACGTTAATCAGCCCCAGCATTTT. This gives the protein CASSLLTGDVNQPQHF. Complete variable domain (other parts from reference TRBV7-9 and TRBJ1-5): DTGVSQNPRHKITKRGQNVTFRCDPISEHNRLYWYRQTLGQGPEFLTYFQNEAQLEKSRLLSDRFSAERPKGSFSTLEIQRTEQGDSAMYLCASSLLTGDVNQPQHFGDGTRLSIL.

In its sample, this clonotype was seen a few times. This chain uses TRBV4-1 with TRBJ2-7; D possibly uses TRBD1 or TRBD2 (5 bases each). Germline lookup yields CDR1 MGHRA and CDR2 YSYEKL. This CDR3 is 14 amino acids long. The V end was cut by 1 base, the J end by 3 bases, with 10 bases between. The CDR3 coding sequence is TGCGCCAGCAGCCAAGTCTTTGGGGGCTACGAGCAGTACTTC. Translation gives CASSQVFGGYEQYF.

This clonotype was counted only a few times. This rearrangement joins TRBV20-1 to TRBJ2-2; TRBD1 aligns across 10 bases. The CDR3 covers 14 residues. V was pared by 5 bases and J by 7 bases, with 7 bases of the junction left unmatched. Germline V CDR1 and CDR2: DFQATT, SNEGSKA (reference sequence). The CDR3, as DNA: TGCAGTGCTCGGCGTAGGGACAGGGGCGGGGAGCTGTTTTTT. Its protein product is CSARRRDRGGELFF.

This chain joins TRBV7-9 and TRBJ1-2; D may be TRBD1 (5 bases). CDR3 length: 14 residues. V was cut by 2 bases and J by 8 bases, with 15 bases left in between. Germline V gives CDR1 SEHNR, CDR2 FQNEAQ (reference sequence). CDR3 coding DNA: TGTGCCAGCAGCTTATCCCGGGGCCAGGACGGCTACACCTTC. As protein: CASSLSRGQDGYTF.

The chain uses TRBV7-2 and TRBJ1-4; tentative D call: TRBD1 (5 bases). Germline V gives CDR1 SGHTA, CDR2 FQGNSA. V lost 5 bases and J lost 4, with 14 bases in between. The CDR3 contains 15 residues. The CDR3, as DNA: TGTGCCAGCAGCATCACCGGGACCTTTAATGAAAAACTGTTTTTT. Translating gives CASSITGTFNEKLFF.

This clonotype came up a few times. V usage is TRBV2 and J usage is TRBJ2-7, with D uncertain. V shed 4 bases and J shed 5 bases, with 6 bases lying between them. The CDR3 totals 11 residues. Germline values: CDR1 SNHLY, CDR2 FYNNEI. The CDR3, as DNA: TGTGCCAGCAGTGGTTTGGACGAGCAGTACTTC. It encodes CASSGLDEQYF.